Below, one T cell receptor beta chain is given with its context. Antigen unknown. The time point here: week 47, end of study. Every vaccine dose comprised 300 ug of mutant IDH1 20-mer peptide plus topical imiquimod. The donors' diagnosis was new WHO grade 3 or 4 astrocytoma that was IDH1-mutant and ATRX-lost. The data were obtained in a study of a mutant IDH1 vaccine in newly diagnosed glioma. About the study: The initiation of vaccination occurred 4-6 weeks after radiotherapy alone, or with temozolomide cycles. Of treated patients, roughly 62% were men and roughly 38% women, averaging around 40 years.

V lost 7 bases, J lost 3 bases, and 18 bases lay in between. Germline CDR1 MNHNS, CDR2 SASEGT. This CDR3 spans 15 amino acids. Method: immunoSEQ multiplex PCR; TCRdb's copy keeps in-frame clones and lacks some. In the table there are over 75,000 clones, around four fifths of which are singletons. The chain is built from TRBV6-1 and TRBJ2-5; possibly TRBD2 for D (6 bases). The sequencing here drew on PBMCs, taken from a glioma patient whose treatment included an IDH1 peptide vaccine. The TCR sequence derives from a man between 35 and 55 years old with glioma. The CDR3 bases are TGTGCCAGCACCCCACTGGGGGGTGAGGAAGAGACCCAGTACTTC. Its protein is CASTPLGGEEETQYF.